This TCR beta chain was obtained from a study of blood T cell repertoires in COVID-19. About the research overall: Collection of acute and convalescent COVID-19 samples took place in the United States, Italy and Spain. PBMCs, B-cell-depleted T cells, or T cells provided the cDNA or gDNA that made up the material.

From germline, CDR1 is MNHNS and CDR2 SASEGT. Losses at the gene ends were 4 bases for V and 4 bases for J; bases not matched to a gene: 9. This CDR3 is 16 amino acids long. Per the original data handling: Nucleated cell number was recorded as an estimate derived from reference gene primer amplification. Using immunoSEQ multiplex PCR, the repertoire was profiled, and TCRdb retains in-frame clones only, with some absent. V and J calls and clone size come straight from that table; D and trimming were deduced from the DNA. The data hold around 43,000 clones, with 80% observed a single time. The TCR originated in a man between 65 and 79 years old with acute or convalescent COVID-19. V gene TRBV6-1 combines with J gene TRBJ1-2; 10 nucleotides match TRBD1. Input material: peripheral blood. CDR3 coding DNA: TGTGCCAGCAGTGGAGACAGGGGGCGCACTTCCTATGGCTACACCTTC. It translates to CASSGDRGRTSYGYTF.